This TCR beta chain stems from a study of ipilimumab plus nivolumab after autologous stem cell transplantation. Clones were read by immunoSEQ multiplex PCR, and TCRdb kept only the in-frame ones, dropping some. The table has roughly 16,000 clones, approximately 80% seen once. The CDR3 totals 17 residues. With 1 base removed from V and 0 bases from J, the gap between germline ends came to 13 bases. Germline assignment: CDR1 MGHRA and CDR2 YSYEKL. This clonotype originated in a male donor with diffuse large B-cell lymphoma. The material was PBMCs, obtained in a trial of ipilimumab plus nivolumab as post-transplant consolidation. The J gene is TRBJ1-5, the V gene TRBV4-1, with D possibly being TRBD1 (5 bases). The CDR3, as DNA: TGCGCCAGCAGCCAAGTCGGGACGGGGTATAGCAATCAGCCCCAGCATTTT. Protein: CASSQVGTGYSNQPQHF.